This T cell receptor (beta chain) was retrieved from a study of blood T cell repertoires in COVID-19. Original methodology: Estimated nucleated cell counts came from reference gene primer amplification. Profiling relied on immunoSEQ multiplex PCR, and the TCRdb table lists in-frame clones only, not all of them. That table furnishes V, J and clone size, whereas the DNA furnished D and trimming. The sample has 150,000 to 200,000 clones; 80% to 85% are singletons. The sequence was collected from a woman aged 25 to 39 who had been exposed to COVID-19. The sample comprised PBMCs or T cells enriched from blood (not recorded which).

In DNA, the CDR3 is TGCGCCAGCAGCCCGGGTCCAACTAATGAAAAACTGTTTTTT. Translation: CASSPGPTNEKLFF. This rearrangement joins TRBV5-1 to TRBJ1-4; D is uncertain. The CDR3 is made up of 14 amino acids. Trimming left V 4 bases short and J 0 bases short, with 7 bases between. Germline CDR1 and CDR2: SGHRS and YFSETQ.